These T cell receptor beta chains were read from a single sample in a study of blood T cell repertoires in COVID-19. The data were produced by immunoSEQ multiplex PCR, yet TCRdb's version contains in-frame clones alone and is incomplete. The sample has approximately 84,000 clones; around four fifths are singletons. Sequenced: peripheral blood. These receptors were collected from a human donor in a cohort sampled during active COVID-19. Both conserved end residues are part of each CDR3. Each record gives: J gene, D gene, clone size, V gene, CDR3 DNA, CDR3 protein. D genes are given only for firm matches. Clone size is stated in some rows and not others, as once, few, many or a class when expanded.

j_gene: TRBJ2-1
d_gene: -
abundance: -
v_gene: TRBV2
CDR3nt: TGTGCCAGCAGCCGCGACAGTAACAATGAGCAGTTCTTC
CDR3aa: CASSRDSNNEQFF

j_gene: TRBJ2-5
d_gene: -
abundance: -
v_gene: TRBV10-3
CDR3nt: TGTGCCATCAGTACAGATCCGGGGGACGCAGGGTCTCGAGAGACCCAGTACTTC
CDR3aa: CAISTDPGDAGSRETQYF

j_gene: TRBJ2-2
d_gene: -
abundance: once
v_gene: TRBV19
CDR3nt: TGTGCCAGTACCCAGGGGGCAGGACTAGACACCGGGGAGCTGTTTTTT
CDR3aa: CASTQGAGLDTGELFF

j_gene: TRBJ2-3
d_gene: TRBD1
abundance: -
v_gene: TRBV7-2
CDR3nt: TGTGCCAGCAGCCCCCGGGCTACAGGGGAAATTCGCACAGATACGCAGTATTTT
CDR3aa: CASSPRATGEIRTDTQYF

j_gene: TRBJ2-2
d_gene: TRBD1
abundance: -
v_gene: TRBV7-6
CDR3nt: TGTGCCAGCAGCTCAGGACAGGGGGGTCCCTCGAACACCGGGGAGCTGTTTTTT
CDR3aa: CASSSGQGGPSNTGELFF

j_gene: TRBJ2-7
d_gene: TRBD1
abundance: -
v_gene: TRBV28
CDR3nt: TGTGCCAGCAGAACCGGGACAGACTACGAGCAGTACTTC
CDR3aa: CASRTGTDYEQYF

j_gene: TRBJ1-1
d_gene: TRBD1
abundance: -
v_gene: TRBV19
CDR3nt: TGTGCCAGTAGTACGGGTAAGGACAGGTGGAACACTGAAGCTTTCTTT
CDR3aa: CASSTGKDRWNTEAFF

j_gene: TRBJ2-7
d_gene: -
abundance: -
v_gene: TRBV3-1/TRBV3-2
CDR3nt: TGTGCCAGCAGCCAAGCCACAGGTACTACCTACGAGCAGTACTTC
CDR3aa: CASSQATGTTYEQYF

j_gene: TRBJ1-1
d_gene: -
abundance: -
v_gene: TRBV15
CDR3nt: TGTGCCACCAGCAAAGGGGACTACACTGAAGCTTTCTTT
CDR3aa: CATSKGDYTEAFF

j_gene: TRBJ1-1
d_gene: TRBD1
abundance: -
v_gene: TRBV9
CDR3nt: TGTGCCAGCAGCGTAGAAGGGACAGTTAACACTGAAGCTTTCTTT
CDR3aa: CASSVEGTVNTEAFF

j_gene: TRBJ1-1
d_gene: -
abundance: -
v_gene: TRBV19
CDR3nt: TGTGCCAGTAGTCCACAGGGTTTGGCCACTGAAGCTTTCTTT
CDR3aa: CASSPQGLATEAFF

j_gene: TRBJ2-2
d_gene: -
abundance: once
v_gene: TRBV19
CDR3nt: TGTGCCAGTAGTATAGAAATCCGGACCACAGGGAACACCGGGGAGCTGTTTTTT
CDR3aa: CASSIEIRTTGNTGELFF

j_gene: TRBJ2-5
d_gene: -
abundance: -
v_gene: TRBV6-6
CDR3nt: TGTGCCAGCAGTTCCATGGACAGACAAGAGACCCAGTACTTC
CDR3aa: CASSSMDRQETQYF

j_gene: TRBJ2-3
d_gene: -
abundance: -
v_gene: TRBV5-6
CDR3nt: TGTGCCAGCAGCTTCCGGGGTTCGCAGTATTTT
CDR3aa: CASSFRGSQYF

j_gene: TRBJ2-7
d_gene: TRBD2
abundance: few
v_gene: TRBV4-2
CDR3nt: TGTGCCAGCAGCCAAGAAGGTAGCGGGGTCTCCTACGAGCAGTACTTC
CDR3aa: CASSQEGSGVSYEQYF

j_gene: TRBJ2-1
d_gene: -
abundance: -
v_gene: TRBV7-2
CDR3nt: TGTGCCAGCAGCTTGGGGCCCGCAAGGTCCTACAATGAGCAGTTCTTC
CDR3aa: CASSLGPARSYNEQFF

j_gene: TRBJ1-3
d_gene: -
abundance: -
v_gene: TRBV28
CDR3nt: TGTGCCAGCAGTTTTAGGGGGTCTGGAAACACCATATATTTT
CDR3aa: CASSFRGSGNTIYF

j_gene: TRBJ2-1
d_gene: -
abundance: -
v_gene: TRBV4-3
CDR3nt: TGCGCCAGCAGCCCACAGGGTTTCGGCTACAATGAGCAGTTCTTC
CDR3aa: CASSPQGFGYNEQFF

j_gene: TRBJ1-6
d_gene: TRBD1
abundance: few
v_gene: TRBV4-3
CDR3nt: TGCGCCAGCAGCCAAGTTCCCACAGGGGGTTCACCCCTCCACTTT
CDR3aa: CASSQVPTGGSPLHF

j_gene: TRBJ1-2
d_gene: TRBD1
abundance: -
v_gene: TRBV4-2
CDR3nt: TGTGCCAGCAGCCGACAGGGGGCGACTTTTGGTCCTAACTATGGCTACACCTTC
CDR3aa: CASSRQGATFGPNYGYTF

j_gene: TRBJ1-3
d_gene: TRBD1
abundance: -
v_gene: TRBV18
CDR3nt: TGTGCCACCACCCGCTGGACAGGGACGGCTTCTGGAAACACCATATATTTT
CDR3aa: CATTRWTGTASGNTIYF

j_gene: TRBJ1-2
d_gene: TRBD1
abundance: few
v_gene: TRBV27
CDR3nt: TGTGCCAGCAAAACCGGGACAGGGGATGCTGGCTACACCTTC
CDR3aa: CASKTGTGDAGYTF

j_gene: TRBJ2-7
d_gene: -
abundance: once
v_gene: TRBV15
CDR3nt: TGTGCCACCAGCAGAGATATCAGGAAACTTGGTGGCGAGCAGTACTTC
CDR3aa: CATSRDIRKLGGEQYF

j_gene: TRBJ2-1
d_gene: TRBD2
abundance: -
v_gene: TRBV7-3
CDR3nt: TGTGCCAGCAGCTTAAGGGCTAGCGGGATCGACAATGAGCAGTTCTTC
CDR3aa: CASSLRASGIDNEQFF

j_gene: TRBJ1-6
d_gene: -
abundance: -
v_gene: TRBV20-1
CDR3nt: TGCAGTGCTAGTTTCGGACAGAGCAATTCACCCCTCCACTTT
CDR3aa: CSASFGQSNSPLHF

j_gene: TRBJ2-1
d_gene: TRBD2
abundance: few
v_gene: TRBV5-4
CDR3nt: TGTGCCAGCAGCACCTGGACTAGCGGGAGGGCCCATGAGCAGTTCTTC
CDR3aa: CASSTWTSGRAHEQFF

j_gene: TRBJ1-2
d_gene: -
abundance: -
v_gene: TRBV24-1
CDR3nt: TGTGCCACCAGTGACCCAACAGGGACATATGGCTACACCTTC
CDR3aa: CATSDPTGTYGYTF

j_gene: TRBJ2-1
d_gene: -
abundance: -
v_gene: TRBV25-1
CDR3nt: TGTGCCAGCAGCGGAACTAGAACGAGGCACAATGAGCAGTTCTTC
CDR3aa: CASSGTRTRHNEQFF

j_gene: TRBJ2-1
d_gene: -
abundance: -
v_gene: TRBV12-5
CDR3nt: TGTGCTAGTGGTTTGGTGCCAGGTTACAATGAGCAGTTCTTC
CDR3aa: CASGLVPGYNEQFF

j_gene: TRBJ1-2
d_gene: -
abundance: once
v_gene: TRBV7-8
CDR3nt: TGTGCCAGCAGCTTTAGCGAGCTAGCCGGGCCTAGCTTC
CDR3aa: CASSFSELAGPSF

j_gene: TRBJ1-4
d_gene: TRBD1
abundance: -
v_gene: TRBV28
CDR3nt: TGTGCCAGCAGTCAGCCGGGACAGGGTGGGACAAAACTGTTTTTT
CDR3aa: CASSQPGQGGTKLFF

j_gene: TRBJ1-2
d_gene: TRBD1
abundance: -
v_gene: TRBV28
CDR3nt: TGTGCCAGCAAAAGGACAGGTGCTAACTATGGCTACACCTTC
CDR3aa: CASKRTGANYGYTF

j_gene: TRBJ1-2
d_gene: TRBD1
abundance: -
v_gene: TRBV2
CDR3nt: TGTGCCAGCAGTGAGACAGGGAACTATGGCTACACCTTC
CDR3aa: CASSETGNYGYTF

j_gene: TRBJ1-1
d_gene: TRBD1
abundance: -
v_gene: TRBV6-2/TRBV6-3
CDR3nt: TGTGCCAGCAGTGACCGTTCAGGGGGCATCTGGAACACTGAAGCTTTCTTT
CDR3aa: CASSDRSGGIWNTEAFF

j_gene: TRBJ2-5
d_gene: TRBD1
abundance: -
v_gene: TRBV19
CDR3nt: TGTGCCAGTAGTAGGGACAGGACCGAAGAGACCCAGTACTTC
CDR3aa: CASSRDRTEETQYF

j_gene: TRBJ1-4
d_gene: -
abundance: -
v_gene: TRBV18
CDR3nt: TGTGCCAGCTCACGTGAAATGGGGGCGGTGGATGAAAAACTGTTTTTT
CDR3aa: CASSREMGAVDEKLFF

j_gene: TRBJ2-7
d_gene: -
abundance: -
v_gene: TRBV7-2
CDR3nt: TGTGCCAGCAGCTTAGTCCGACAGTACGACGAGCAGTACTTC
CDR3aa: CASSLVRQYDEQYF

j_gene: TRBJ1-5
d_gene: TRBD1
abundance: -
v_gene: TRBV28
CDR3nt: TGTGCCAGCAGTTTAGCCACAGGGGTCTTCGGCAATCAGCCCCAGCATTTT
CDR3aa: CASSLATGVFGNQPQHF

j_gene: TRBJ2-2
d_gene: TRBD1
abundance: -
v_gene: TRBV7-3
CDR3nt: TGTGCCAGCAGCTTCAACAGGGGCACTAACACCGGGGAGCTGTTTTTT
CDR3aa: CASSFNRGTNTGELFF

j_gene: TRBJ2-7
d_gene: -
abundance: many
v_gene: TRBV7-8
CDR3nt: TGTGCCAGCAGCCCCACCGGACAGTCCTACGAGCAGTACTTC
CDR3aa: CASSPTGQSYEQYF

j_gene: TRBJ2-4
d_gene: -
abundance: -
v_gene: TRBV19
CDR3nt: TGTGCCAGTAGTCTCTTCGGCAGAGAAAAAGGGGACATTCAGTACTTC
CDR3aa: CASSLFGREKGDIQYF

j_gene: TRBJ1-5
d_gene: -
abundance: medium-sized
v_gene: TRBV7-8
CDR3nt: TGTGCCAGCAGCTTAGAGGAGGGATCGCCCCAGCATTTT
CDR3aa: CASSLEEGSPQHF

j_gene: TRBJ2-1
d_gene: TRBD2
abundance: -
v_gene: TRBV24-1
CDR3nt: TGTGCCACCAGTGACCGGGGACTAGCGGGAGCACGGAATGAGCAGTTCTTC
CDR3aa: CATSDRGLAGARNEQFF

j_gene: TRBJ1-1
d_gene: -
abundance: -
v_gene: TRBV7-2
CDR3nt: TGTGCCAGCAGCTTAGGGTTACAGGCTGAAGCTTTCTTT
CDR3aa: CASSLGLQAEAFF

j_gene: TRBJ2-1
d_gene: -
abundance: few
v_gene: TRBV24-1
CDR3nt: TGTGCCACCAGTGGGGGGCCTGGGGCCTACAATGAGCAGTTCTTC
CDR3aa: CATSGGPGAYNEQFF

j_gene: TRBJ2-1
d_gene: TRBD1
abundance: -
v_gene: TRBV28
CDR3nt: TGTGCCAGCAGATTGGACAGGGAGCTGAATGAGCAGTTCTTC
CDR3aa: CASRLDRELNEQFF

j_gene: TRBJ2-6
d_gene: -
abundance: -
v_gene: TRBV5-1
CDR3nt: TGCGCCAGCAGCTTGGTTCAAGGGGGCTCTGGGGCCAACGTCCTGACTTTC
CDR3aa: CASSLVQGGSGANVLTF

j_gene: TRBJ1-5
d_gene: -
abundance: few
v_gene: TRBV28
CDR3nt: TGTGCCAGCAGTTCCTCGGACAGACTCAATCAGCCCCAGCATTTT
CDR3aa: CASSSSDRLNQPQHF

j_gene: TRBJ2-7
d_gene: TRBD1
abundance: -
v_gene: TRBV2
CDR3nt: TGTGCCAGCTGTAGGGACAGGGAGTTCGGCTACGAGCAGTACTTC
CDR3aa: CASCRDREFGYEQYF

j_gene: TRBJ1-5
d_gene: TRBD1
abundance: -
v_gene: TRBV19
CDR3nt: TGTGCCAGTAGTATTTCAGCAGGGGGCCATGGCAATCAGCCCCAGCATTTT
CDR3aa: CASSISAGGHGNQPQHF

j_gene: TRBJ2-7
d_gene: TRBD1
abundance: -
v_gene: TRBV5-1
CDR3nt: TGCGCCAGCAGTCCGGGACGGGACAGCCGCTCCTACGAGCAGTACTTC
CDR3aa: CASSPGRDSRSYEQYF

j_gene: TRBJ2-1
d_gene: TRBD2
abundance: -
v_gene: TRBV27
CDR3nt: TGTGCCAGCAGTTCCCGCATAGGGACTAGCGCACAATCTGGCTACAATGAGCAGTTCTTC
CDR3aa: CASSSRIGTSAQSGYNEQFF

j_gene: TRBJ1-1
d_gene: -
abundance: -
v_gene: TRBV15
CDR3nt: TGTGCCACCGCAGGACTCTCGCGGGACACTGAAGCTTTCTTT
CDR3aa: CATAGLSRDTEAFF

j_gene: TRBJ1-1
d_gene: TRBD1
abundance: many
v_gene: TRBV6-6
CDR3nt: TGTGCCAGCAGTCGCCCCCCGGGGACAGGGAACACTGAAGCTTTCTTT
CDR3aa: CASSRPPGTGNTEAFF

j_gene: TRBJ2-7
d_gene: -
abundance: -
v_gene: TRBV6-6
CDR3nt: TGTGCCAGCAGTCCAACCATGGACAGAGCCTACGAGCAGTACTTC
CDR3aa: CASSPTMDRAYEQYF